This T cell receptor (beta chain) appears in the sequencing data of a study of blood T cell repertoires in COVID-19. The wider study: Nucleic acid was either cDNA or gDNA, and it came from T cells, B-cell-depleted T cells, or PBMCs.

Original methodology: Amplification of reference gene primers provided the estimated nucleated cell counts. Measured with immunoSEQ multiplex PCR; TCRdb has only the in-frame clones, and not every one. The DNA gave D and trimming, while V, J and clone size come from that table. The top ten clones hold 3.8% of a sample with about 120,000 clones, roughly 89% of them seen once. Germline lookup yields CDR1 MNHEY and CDR2 SVGAGI. Deletions cut 6 bases from V and 5 bases from J, with 11 bases between. This CDR3 is 14 amino acids long. The chain links TRBV6-5 to TRBJ1-6; D perhaps matches TRBD1 (6 bases). Sequences were obtained from peripheral blood. This receptor was obtained from an older woman with COVID-19, enrolled during active disease. The CDR3 here is CASSGQTDNSPLHF. The CDR3 DNA reads as TGTGCCAGCAGCGGACAGACTGATAATTCACCCCTCCACTTT.